This TCR beta chain was recorded in a study of blood T cell repertoires in COVID-19. In germline, CDR1 is MNHNY, CDR2 SVGAGI (reference sequence). There are 16 residues in the CDR3. The J segment lost 7 bases and the V segment lost 4 bases, leaving 6 bases of the junction unmatched. The Seattle patients, enrolled during active infection, were followed longitudinally. Sequenced by immunoSEQ multiplex PCR; TCRdb stores in-frame clones only, minus some. The profile covers roughly 300,000 clones, with roughly nine tenths appearing a single time and 2% to 2.5% taken by the ten largest. Sequenced sample: peripheral blood. The chain recombines TRBV6-6 with TRBJ2-1; 14 bases line up with TRBD2. The TCR was taken from a woman younger than 45 with COVID-19, enrolled during active disease. The CDR3 region is CASSSLTSGRVNEQFF. The CDR3 coding sequence is TGTGCCAGCAGTTCTCTGACTAGCGGGAGGGTAAATGAGCAGTTCTTC.